This TCR beta chain was captured in a study of T cell responses to AZD1222 COVID-19 vaccine (dated by TCRdb to about 2021). General notes on the study: Because spike-specific TCR depth and breadth did not differ between the two schedules, AZD1222 recipients who got a second dose at roughly 4 weeks were pooled with those who got a second dose at roughly 12 weeks. Trial participants were enrolled by age into subgroups of 18-55, 56-69 and 70-plus years, and roughly 150, 30 and 60 TCR-sequenced participants, respectively, were included in these subgroups. A total of 240 or so trial participants underwent TCR sequencing, of whom approximately 200 had received two doses of AZD1222 and 26 had received two doses of the MenACWY control vaccine. Broader findings and caveats from the paper: Conclusions about previously exposed vaccinees were limited because only six or seven AZD1222 recipients were SARS-CoV-2 seropositive at baseline. Participants were mostly white British, with more females than males. The authors suggested clonal diversity may have been underestimated. The vaccine-associated CD4 TCRs covered the entire spike protein, and the dominant responses fell in regions 160-218 and 743-854. Because no samples from the day 14 peak response were available, repertoires could be characterized only after the peak T cell response. Epitopes outside the regions mutated in the B.1.351 and B.1.1.7 variants were reportedly recognized by nearly half of the unique spike-specific TCRs. After two AZD1222 doses, both the breadth and the depth of spike-specific TCRs were significantly higher than at day 0 and than in MenACWY recipients. In the small 56-69-year group, the increase in depth fell short of significance, most likely because of low power.

The time point label here, explained by the study, means: baseline before first vaccination. Vaccinee samples came from UK trials COV001 and COV002, including a single-blind randomized controlled phase 2/3 trial of AZD1222 (ChAdOx1 nCoV-19) in healthy adults. For TCRbeta chain sequencing, PBMC samples from trial participants were taken at day 0 and at day 28 after the second dose. The CDR3 regions of human TCRbeta chains were analyzed by immunosequencing. The authors' pipeline ran thus. Repertoire TCRs were checked for matches against a reference library of SARS-CoV-2-specific TCRs that had been generated using the MIRA antigen-specificity platform. Breadth was defined as the fraction of unique TCRs that were SARS-CoV-2-associated. Depth was defined as the fraction of total T cells that were SARS-CoV-2-associated. Using the MIRA data, each spike-specific TCR was assigned both to the spike region to which the TCR was reactive and to a CD4 or CD8 class. Log10-transformed breadth and depth values were compared by one-way ANOVA with Sidak's multiple comparisons tests. Drawn from immuneACCESS, this table holds only the in-frame rearrangements with V and J called that TCRdb kept. Clones are partly lost; checked studies trace under half to an unresolved V gene and leave the rest unexplained. The DNA gave D and trimming, while V, J and clone size come from that table. The sample table shows approximately 120,000 clones, and approximately 91% are seen once. 25% to 35% of the sample comes from the top ten.

With respect to this clone: The antigen it recognizes is unknown. There are no base qualities to consult, and no much larger clone falls within one base.

This clonotype originated in an adult in good health. Sample: peripheral blood, taken on day 0 of AZD1222 vaccination.

The DNA reads as follows: TGTGCCAGCAGTTTGGGGACAGGTCCCTCCTACGAGCAGTACTTC. Translated, this gives CASSLGTGPSYEQYF. The chain is made from TRBV27 and TRBJ2-7; TRBD1 aligns with 8 central bases. CDR1 MNHEY and CDR2 SMNVEV are derived from the germline V gene (reference sequence). Inclusive of the bounding cysteine and phenylalanine, the CDR3 is 15 residues long. The entry retains the CDR3 DNA only, 45 bases that are in frame from base 1. V is trimmed back by 3 bases and J by 0 bases, and the junction contains 4 bases that no gene match accounts for.